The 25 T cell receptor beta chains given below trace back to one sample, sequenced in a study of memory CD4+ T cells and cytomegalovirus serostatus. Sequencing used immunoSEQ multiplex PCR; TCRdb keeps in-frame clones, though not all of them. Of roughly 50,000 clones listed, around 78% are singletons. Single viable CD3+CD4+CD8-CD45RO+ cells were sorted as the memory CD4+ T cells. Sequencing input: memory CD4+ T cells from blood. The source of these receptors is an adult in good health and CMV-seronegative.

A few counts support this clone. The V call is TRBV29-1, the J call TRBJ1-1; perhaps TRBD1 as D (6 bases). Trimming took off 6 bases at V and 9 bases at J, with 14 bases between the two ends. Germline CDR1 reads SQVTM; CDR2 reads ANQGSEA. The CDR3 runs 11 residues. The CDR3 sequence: CSVSRGSKAFF. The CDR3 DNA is TGCAGCGTATCAAGGGGGTCGAAAGCTTTCTTT.

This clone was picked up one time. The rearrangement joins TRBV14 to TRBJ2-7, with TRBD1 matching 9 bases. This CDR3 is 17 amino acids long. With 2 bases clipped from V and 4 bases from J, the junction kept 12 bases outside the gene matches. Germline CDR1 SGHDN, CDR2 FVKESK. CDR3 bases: TGTGCCAGCAGCCAAAAAGACAGGGGGAGGTATAAGTACGAGCAGTACTTC. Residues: CASSQKDRGRYKYEQYF.

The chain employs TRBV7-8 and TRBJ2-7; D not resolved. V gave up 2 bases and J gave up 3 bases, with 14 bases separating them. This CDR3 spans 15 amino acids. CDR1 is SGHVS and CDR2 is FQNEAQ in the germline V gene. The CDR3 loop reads CASSLRPTSHYEQYF. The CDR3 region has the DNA TGTGCCAGCAGCTTAAGGCCTACTTCTCACTACGAGCAGTACTTC.

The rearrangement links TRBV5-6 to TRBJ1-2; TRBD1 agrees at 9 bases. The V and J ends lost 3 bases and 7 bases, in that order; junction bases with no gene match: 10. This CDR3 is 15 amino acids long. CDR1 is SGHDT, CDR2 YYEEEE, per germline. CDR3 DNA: TGTGCCAGCAGCTCCAAGTACAGGGGGCAAAGTGGCTACACCTTC. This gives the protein CASSSKYRGQSGYTF.

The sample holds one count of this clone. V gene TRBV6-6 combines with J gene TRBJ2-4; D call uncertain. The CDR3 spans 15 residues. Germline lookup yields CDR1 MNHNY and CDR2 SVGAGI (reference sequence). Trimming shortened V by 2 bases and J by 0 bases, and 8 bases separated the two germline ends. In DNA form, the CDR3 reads TGTGCCAGCAGTTACGAGGATCTAGCCAAAAACATTCAGTACTTC. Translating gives CASSYEDLAKNIQYF.

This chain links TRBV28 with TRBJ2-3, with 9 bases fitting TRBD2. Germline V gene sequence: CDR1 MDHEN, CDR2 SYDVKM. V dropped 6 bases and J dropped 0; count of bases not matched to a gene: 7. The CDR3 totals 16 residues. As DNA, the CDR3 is TGTGCCAGCAGCTCCGGACTAGCGACAAGCACAGATACGCAGTATTTT. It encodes CASSSGLATSTDTQYF.

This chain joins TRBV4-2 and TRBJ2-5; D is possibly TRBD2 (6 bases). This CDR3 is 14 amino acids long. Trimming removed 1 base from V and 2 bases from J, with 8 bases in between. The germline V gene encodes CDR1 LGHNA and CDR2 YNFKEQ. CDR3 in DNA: TGTGCCAGCAGCCAAGCGGCGGGGCAAGAGACCCAGTACTTC. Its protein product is CASSQAAGQETQYF.

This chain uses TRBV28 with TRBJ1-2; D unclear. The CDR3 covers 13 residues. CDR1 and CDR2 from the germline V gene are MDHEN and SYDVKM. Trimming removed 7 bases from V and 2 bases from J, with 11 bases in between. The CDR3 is CASTSPKNYGYTF. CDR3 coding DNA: TGTGCCAGCACCTCCCCCAAGAACTATGGCTACACCTTC.

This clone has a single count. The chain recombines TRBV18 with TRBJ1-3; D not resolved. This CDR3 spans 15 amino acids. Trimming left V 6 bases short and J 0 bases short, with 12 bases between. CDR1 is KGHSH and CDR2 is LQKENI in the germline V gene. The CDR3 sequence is CASSEGYISGNTIYF. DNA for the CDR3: TGTGCCAGCTCCGAAGGATATATCTCTGGAAACACCATATATTTT.

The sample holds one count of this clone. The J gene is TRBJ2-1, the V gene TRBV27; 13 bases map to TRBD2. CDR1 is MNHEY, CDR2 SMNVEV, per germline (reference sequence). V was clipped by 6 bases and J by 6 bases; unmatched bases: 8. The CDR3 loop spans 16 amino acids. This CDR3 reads CASSTLTSGRTNEQFF. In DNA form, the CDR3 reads TGTGCCAGCAGCACCCTGACTAGCGGGAGGACCAATGAGCAGTTCTTC.

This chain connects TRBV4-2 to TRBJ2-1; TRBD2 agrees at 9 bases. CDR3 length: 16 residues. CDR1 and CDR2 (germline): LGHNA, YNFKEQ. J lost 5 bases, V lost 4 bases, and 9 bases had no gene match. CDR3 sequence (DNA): TGTGCCAGCAGCCGTGACCCGGGACTAGCAAACAATGAGCAGTTCTTC. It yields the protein CASSRDPGLANNEQFF.

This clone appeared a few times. The CDR3 region has the DNA TGCGCCAGCAGCCTAACCCCCCGGGACATAGGTTCATGGGAGACCCAGTACTTC. This gives the protein CASSLTPRDIGSWETQYF. V and J are TRBV5-1 and TRBJ2-5; tentatively, D is TRBD1 (6 bases). CDR1 and CDR2 (germline): SGHRS, YFSETQ. V dropped 4 bases and J dropped 5 bases, with 27 bases sitting between them. This CDR3 comprises 18 residues. The whole variable domain, remainder taken from reference TRBV5-1 and TRBJ2-5, is KAGVTQTPRYLIKTRGQQVTLSCSPISGHRSVSWYQQTPGQGLQFLFEYFSETQRNKGNFPGRFSGRQFSNSRSEMNVSTLELGDSALYLCASSLTPRDIGSWETQYFGPGTRLLVL.

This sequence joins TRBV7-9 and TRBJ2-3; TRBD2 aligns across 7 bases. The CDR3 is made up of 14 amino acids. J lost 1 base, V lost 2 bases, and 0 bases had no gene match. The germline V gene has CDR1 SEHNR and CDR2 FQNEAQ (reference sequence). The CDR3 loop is CASSLRGGTDTQYF. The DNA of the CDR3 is TGTGCCAGCAGCTTACGGGGGGGCACAGATACGCAGTATTTT.

The DNA for the CDR3 is TGTGCCAGCAGGGGGCGGAACACAGATACGCAGTATTTT. Translation gives CASRGRNTDTQYF. The chain couples TRBV5-4 to TRBJ2-3; possible D gene TRBD1, 5 bases. Germline CDR1 SGHNT, CDR2 YYREEE (reference sequence). The CDR3 runs to 13 residues. V lost 5 bases and J 2 bases, leaving 9 bases between the germline ends.

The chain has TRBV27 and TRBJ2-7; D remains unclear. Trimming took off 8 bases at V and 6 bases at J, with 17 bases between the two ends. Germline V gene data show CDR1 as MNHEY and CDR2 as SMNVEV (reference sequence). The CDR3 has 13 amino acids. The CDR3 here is CASAPFPGGEQYF. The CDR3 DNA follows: TGTGCCAGCGCGCCTTTCCCGGGCGGCGAGCAGTACTTC.

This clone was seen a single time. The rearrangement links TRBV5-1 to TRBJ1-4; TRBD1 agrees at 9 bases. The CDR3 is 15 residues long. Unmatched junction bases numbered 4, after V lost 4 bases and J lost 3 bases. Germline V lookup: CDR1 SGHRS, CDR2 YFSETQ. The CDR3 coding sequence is TGCGCCAGCAGCAGGACAGGGGTAGCTAATGAAAAACTGTTTTTT. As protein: CASSRTGVANEKLFF.

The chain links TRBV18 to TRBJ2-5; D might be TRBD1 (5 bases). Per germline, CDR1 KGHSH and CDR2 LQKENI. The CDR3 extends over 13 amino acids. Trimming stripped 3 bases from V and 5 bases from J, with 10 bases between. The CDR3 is CASSPQGLETQYF. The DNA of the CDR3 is TGTGCCAGCTCACCGCAGGGATTGGAGACCCAGTACTTC.

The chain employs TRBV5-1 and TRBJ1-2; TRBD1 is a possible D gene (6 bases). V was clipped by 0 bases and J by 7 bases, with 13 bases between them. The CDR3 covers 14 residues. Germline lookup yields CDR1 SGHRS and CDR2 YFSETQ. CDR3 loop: CASSLVGGGFGYTF. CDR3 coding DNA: TGCGCCAGCAGCTTGGTTGGAGGGGGTTTTGGCTACACCTTC.

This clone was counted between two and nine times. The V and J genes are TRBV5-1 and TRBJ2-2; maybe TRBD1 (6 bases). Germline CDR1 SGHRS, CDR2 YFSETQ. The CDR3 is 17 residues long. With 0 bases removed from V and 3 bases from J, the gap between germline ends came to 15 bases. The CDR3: CASSLELIQGYTGELFF. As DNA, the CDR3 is TGCGCCAGCAGCTTGGAATTGATTCAGGGGTACACCGGGGAGCTGTTTTTT.

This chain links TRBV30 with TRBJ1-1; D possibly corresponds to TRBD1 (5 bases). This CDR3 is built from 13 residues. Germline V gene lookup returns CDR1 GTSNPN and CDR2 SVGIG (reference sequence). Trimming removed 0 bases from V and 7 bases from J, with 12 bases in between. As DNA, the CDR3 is TGTGCCTGGAGTGTACGGGGTGGGGGTGAAGCTTTCTTT. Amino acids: CAWSVRGGGEAFF. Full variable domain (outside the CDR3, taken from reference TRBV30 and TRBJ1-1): SQTIHQWPATLVQPVGSPLSLECTVEGTSNPNLYWYRQAAGRGLQLLFYSVGIGQISSEVPQNLSASRPQDRQFILSSKKLLLSDSGFYLCAWSVRGGGEAFFGQGTRLTVV.

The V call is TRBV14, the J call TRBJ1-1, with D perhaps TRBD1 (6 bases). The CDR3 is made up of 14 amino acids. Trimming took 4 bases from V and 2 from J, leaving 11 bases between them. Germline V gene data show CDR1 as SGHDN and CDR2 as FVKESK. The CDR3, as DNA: TGTGCCAGCAGCCCGGGACACTACAACACTGAAGCTTTCTTT. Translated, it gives CASSPGHYNTEAFF.

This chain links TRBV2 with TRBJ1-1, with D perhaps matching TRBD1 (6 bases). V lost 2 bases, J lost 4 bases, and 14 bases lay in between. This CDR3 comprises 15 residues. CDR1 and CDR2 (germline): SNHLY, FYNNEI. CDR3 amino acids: CASSEYGTFSTEAFF. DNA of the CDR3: TGTGCCAGCAGTGAATACGGGACATTCAGCACTGAAGCTTTCTTT.

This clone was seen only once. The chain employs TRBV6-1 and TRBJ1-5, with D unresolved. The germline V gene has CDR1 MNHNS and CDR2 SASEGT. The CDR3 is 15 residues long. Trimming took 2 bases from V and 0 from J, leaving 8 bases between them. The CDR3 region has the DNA TGTGCCAGCAGTGAACTGGGCCTTAGCAATCAGCCCCAGCATTTT. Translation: CASSELGLSNQPQHF.

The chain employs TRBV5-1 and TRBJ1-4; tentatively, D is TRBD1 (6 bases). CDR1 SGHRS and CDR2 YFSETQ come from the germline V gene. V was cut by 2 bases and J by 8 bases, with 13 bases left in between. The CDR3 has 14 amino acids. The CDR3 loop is CASSFGGGSEKLFF. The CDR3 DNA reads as TGCGCCAGCAGCTTTGGGGGCGGTAGCGAAAAACTGTTTTTT.

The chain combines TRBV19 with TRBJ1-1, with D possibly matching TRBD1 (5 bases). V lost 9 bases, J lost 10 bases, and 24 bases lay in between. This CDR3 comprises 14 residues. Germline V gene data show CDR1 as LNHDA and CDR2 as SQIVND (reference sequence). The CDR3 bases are TGTGCCAGCAAAAGACCCGCAGCGGGGGGAAGAGCTTTCTTT. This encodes CASKRPAAGGRAFF.